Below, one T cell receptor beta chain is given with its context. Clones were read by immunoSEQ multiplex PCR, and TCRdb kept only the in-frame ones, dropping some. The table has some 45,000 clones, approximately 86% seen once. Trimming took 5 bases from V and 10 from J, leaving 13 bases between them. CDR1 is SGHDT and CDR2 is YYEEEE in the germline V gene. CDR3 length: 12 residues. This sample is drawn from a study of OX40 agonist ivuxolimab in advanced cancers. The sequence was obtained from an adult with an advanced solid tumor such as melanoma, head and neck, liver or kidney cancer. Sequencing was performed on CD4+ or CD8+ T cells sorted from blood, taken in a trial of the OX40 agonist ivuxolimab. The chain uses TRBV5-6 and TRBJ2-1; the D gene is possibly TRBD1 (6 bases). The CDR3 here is CASSATGGEQFF. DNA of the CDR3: TGTGCCAGCAGTGCGACAGGTGGCGAGCAGTTCTTC.